The rows below give T cell receptor beta chains drawn from one sample of a study of CD8+CD57+ T cells in acquired aplastic anemia. TCRdb independently ran MiXCR on the reads; one entry per CDR3 protein. The sample holds about 130,000 distinct CDR3 sequences, around 48% seen once. The specimen was sorted CD4+, CD8+, or CD8+CD57+ T cells (not recorded which) from PBMCs. The source of these receptors is a human donor in good health, serving as a control. Both conserved end residues are part of each CDR3. The D gene is left open where the match is weak. Expanded clones get a size class; other rows say once, few or many, or leave the size out.

TRBV10-3	TRBJ2-5	TRBD1	few	CAISGGQGTYQETQYF	TGTGCCATCAGTGGTGGACAGGGGACGTACCAAGAGACCCAGTACTTC
TRBV24-1	TRBJ2-3	.	many	CATSEETTDTQYF	TGTGCCACCAGTGAGGAGACCACAGATACGCAGTATTTT
TRBV20-1	TRBJ2-7	.	.	CSARVSSYEQYF	TGCAGTGCTAGGGTGAGCTCCTACGAGCAGTACTTC
TRBV2	TRBJ2-1	.	.	CASSERGQGDEQFF	TGTGCCAGCAGTGAACGGGGGCAAGGTGATGAGCAGTTCTTC
TRBV6-1	TRBJ1-5	.	.	CASSVDNYSNQPQHF	TGTGCCAGCAGTGTCGACAACTATAGCAATCAGCCCCAGCATTTT
TRBV20-1	TRBJ2-5	.	many	CSARLAGGEETQYF	TGCAGTGCTAGACTCGCAGGAGGAGAAGAGACCCAGTACTTC
TRBV29-1	TRBJ2-3	TRBD2	.	CSAQRAGGPGDTQYF	TGCAGCGCCCAGAGGGCGGGGGGGCCGGGAGATACGCAGTATTTT
TRBV12-3/TRBV12-4	TRBJ1-5	TRBD1	.	CASSSDREGQPQHF	TGTGCCAGCAGTTCGGACAGGGAAGGTCAGCCCCAGCATTTT
TRBV7-7	TRBJ1-4	.	.	CASSLDRPTNEKLFF	TGTGCCAGTAGTCTCGACAGGCCAACTAATGAAAAACTGTTTTTT
TRBV7-6	TRBJ1-3	.	.	CASGAGSKSSGNTIHF	TGTGCCAGCGGCGCCGGATCGAAGAGCTCTGGAAACACCATACATTTT
TRBV20-1	TRBJ1-6	.	.	CSAKPGEDYSPLHF	TGCAGTGCTAAACCTGGGGAGGACTATTCACCCCTCCACTTT
TRBV10-3	TRBJ2-2	.	.	CATAGPPNYGYTGELFF	TGTGCCACCGCAGGGCCCCCTAACTATGGCTACACCGGGGAGCTGTTTTTT
TRBV3-1	TRBJ2-7	.	many	CASSQEERSSHYEQYF	TGTGCCAGCAGCCAAGAAGAGAGGAGTTCCCACTACGAGCAGTACTTC
TRBV20-1	TRBJ2-5	.	many	CSARETRLPLGTQYF	TGCAGTGCTAGGGAAACTCGACTGCCTTTAGGGACCCAGTACTTC
TRBV5-1	TRBJ1-2	.	many	CASSLAGGDYGYTF	TGCGCCAGCAGCTTGGCTGGGGGGGACTATGGCTACACCTTC
TRBV5-6	TRBJ2-4	.	.	CASSLGQLAKNIQYF	TGTGCCAGCAGCCTTGGACAGCTAGCCAAAAACATTCAGTACTTC
TRBV6-1	TRBJ2-7	.	.	CASKPGPHYEQYF	TGTGCCAGTAAACCCGGGCCGCACTACGAGCAGTACTTC
TRBV5-5	TRBJ2-7	TRBD2	.	CASSTKTSGYEQYF	TGTGCCAGCAGCACGAAGACTAGCGGTTACGAGCAGTACTTC
TRBV2	TRBJ2-1	TRBD1	.	CASEEDRHNEQFF	TGTGCCAGCGAGGAGGACAGGCACAATGAGCAGTTCTTC
TRBV4-1	TRBJ2-4	TRBD2	few	CASSQDRGTSGAKNIQYF	TGCGCCAGCAGCCAAGATAGGGGGACTAGCGGCGCCAAAAACATTCAGTACTTC
TRBV24-1	TRBJ2-1	TRBD2	.	CATRGGPSYNEQFF	TGTGCCACCAGGGGAGGGCCTTCCTACAATGAGCAGTTCTTC
TRBV24-1	TRBJ2-2	.	.	CATEWSNTGELFF	TGTGCCACCGAGTGGTCGAACACCGGGGAGCTGTTTTTT
TRBV7-8	TRBJ1-4	.	.	CAGSSQVQKLFF	TGTGCCGGCAGCAGTCAGGTTCAGAAACTGTTTTTT
TRBV29-1	TRBJ1-5	.	.	CSVRTGGFYEQPQHF	TGCAGCGTTCGGACCGGGGGGTTCTACGAGCAGCCCCAGCATTTT
TRBV7-2	TRBJ2-5	TRBD2	once	CASSLGLAGHQETQYF	TGTGCCAGCAGCTTGGGACTAGCGGGGCACCAAGAGACCCAGTACTTC
TRBV10-3	TRBJ1-2	.	.	CAINSEQDLNYGYTF	TGTGCCATCAATTCCGAACAGGACTTAAACTATGGCTACACCTTC
TRBV7-9	TRBJ1-4	.	.	CASSLVEEKLFF	TGTGCCAGCAGCTTAGTCGAGGAAAAACTGTTTTTT
TRBV14	TRBJ1-4	.	many	CASSQGIGAPNEKLFF	TGTGCCAGCAGCCAAGGAATTGGAGCCCCTAATGAAAAACTGTTTTTT
TRBV11-2	TRBJ1-1	.	many	CASSPGTGRYTEAFF	TGTGCCAGCAGCCCCGGGACGGGAAGATACACTGAAGCTTTCTTT
TRBV7-8	TRBJ2-3	.	.	CASSPAATQYF	TGTGCCAGCAGCCCCGCCGCAACGCAGTATTTT
TRBV19	TRBJ1-2	.	.	CAWKVGTSNYGYTF	TGTGCCTGGAAGGTGGGGACGTCTAACTATGGCTACACCTTC
TRBV5-6	TRBJ1-6	TRBD1	many	CASSPWDRINSPLHF	TGTGCCAGCAGCCCCTGGGACAGAATCAATTCACCCCTCCACTTT
TRBV2	TRBJ2-3	.	few	CASNSARTDTQYF	TGTGCCAGCAATAGTGCCCGCACAGATACGCAGTATTTT
TRBV2	TRBJ1-2	.	many	CASSEGTGTTGYTF	TGTGCCAGCAGTGAAGGGACGGGGACAACTGGCTACACCTTC
TRBV20-1	TRBJ1-6	TRBD1	many	CSARDRTGGIYNSPLHF	TGCAGTGCTAGAGATCGGACAGGGGGCATCTATAATTCACCCCTCCACTTT
TRBV25-1	TRBJ1-6	TRBD1	.	CASSEGTGFSSPLHF	TGTGCCAGCAGTGAAGGGACAGGGTTCAGTTCACCCCTCCACTTT
TRBV4-1	TRBJ1-4	TRBD1	few	CASSQEGLGQGRTNEKLFF	TGCGCCAGCAGCCAAGAGGGGCTCGGACAGGGAAGAACTAATGAAAAACTGTTTTTT
TRBV10-3	TRBJ1-2	.	.	CAISESGRYSRPNYGYTF	TGTGCCATCAGTGAGTCGGGGAGGTATTCGCGTCCTAACTATGGCTACACCTTC
TRBV29-1	TRBJ1-1	.	.	CSARTVAGTEAFF	TGCAGCGCGCGGACAGTGGCGGGCACTGAAGCTTTCTTT
TRBV6-2/TRBV6-3	TRBJ1-2	.	many	CASSYQFLNGYTF	TGTGCCAGCAGTTACCAGTTCCTAAATGGCTACACCTTC
TRBV7-9	TRBJ2-5	.	.	CASSSLAGTQYF	TGTGCCAGCAGCTCCTTGGCCGGGACCCAGTACTTC
TRBV10-3	TRBJ1-1	.	.	CAVSGRQGPEAFF	TGTGCCGTCAGTGGGAGGCAGGGGCCTGAAGCTTTCTTT